This is a list of T cell receptor beta chains from one sample in a study of shared clonotypes between healthy human individuals. The table came from immunoSEQ multiplex PCR; TCRdb's copy has only in-frame clones and leaves some out. The data contain millions of clones, roughly nine tenths of them singletons. Sequenced: naive CD4+ T cells sorted from blood. These receptors were collected from a man aged 18 to 30 in good health. CDR3s include the opening cysteine and the closing phenylalanine or tryptophan. D genes are given only for firm matches. Where a row states a size, it is once, few, many or the class of an expanded clone; other rows omit it.

clone_size d_call j_call v_call cdr3_aa cdr3_nt
NA NA TRBJ2-5 TRBV5-1 CASSPRDYQETQYF TGCGCCAGCAGCCCCCGGGACTACCAAGAGACCCAGTACTTC
few NA TRBJ1-2 TRBV6-1 CASTRLGSSGYTF TGTGCCAGCACCCGACTGGGAAGTAGTGGCTACACCTTC
NA NA TRBJ2-3 TRBV19 CASSIPPLDTQYF TGTGCCAGTAGTATCCCCCCCTTAGATACGCAGTATTTT
once NA TRBJ2-1 TRBV5-4 CASSAGGLGKYNEQFF TGTGCCAGCAGCGCCGGGGGCCTAGGAAAATACAATGAGCAGTTCTTC
NA TRBD2 TRBJ2-7 TRBV7-9 CASSLGRGLAVYEQYF TGTGCCAGCAGCTTAGGGCGGGGACTAGCGGTATACGAGCAGTACTTC
NA TRBD1 TRBJ1-6 TRBV11-2 CASSSLGQGASPLHF TGTGCCAGCAGCTCTCTGGGACAGGGGGCCTCACCCCTCCACTTT
once NA TRBJ2-1 TRBV6-5 CASSYLNFKNEQFF TGTGCCAGCAGTTACTTAAATTTCAAAAATGAGCAGTTCTTC
NA NA TRBJ2-2 TRBV7-2 CASSLAGSNTGELFF TGTGCCAGCAGCTTAGCAGGCTCGAACACCGGGGAGCTGTTTTTT
NA NA TRBJ2-3 TRBV18 CASSPTSGVSTDTQYF TGTGCCAGCTCACCAACGTCGGGAGTCAGCACAGATACGCAGTATTTT
NA NA TRBJ2-7 TRBV5-1 CASSLTGHTLSYEQYF TGCGCCAGCAGCCTGACAGGCCATACCCTCTCCTACGAGCAGTACTTC
NA NA TRBJ2-7 TRBV30 CAWSTRTGAYEQYF TGTGCCTGGAGTACCCGGACGGGAGCCTACGAGCAGTACTTC
NA TRBD1 TRBJ1-1 TRBV7-2 CASSPRTGSGTEAFF TGTGCCAGCAGCCCCAGGACAGGGTCCGGGACTGAAGCTTTCTTT
NA NA TRBJ1-1 TRBV11-2 CASSPDPAMNTEAFF TGTGCCAGCAGCCCCGACCCCGCCATGAACACTGAAGCTTTCTTT
NA NA TRBJ2-7 TRBV18 CASSPLEGYEQYF TGTGCCAGCTCACCATTAGAAGGCTACGAGCAGTACTTC
NA TRBD1 TRBJ2-3 TRBV7-9 CASSSRGQPIDTQYF TGTGCCAGCAGCAGCCGGGGACAGCCTATCGATACGCAGTATTTT
NA NA TRBJ2-7 TRBV2 CASSWSGEQYF TGTGCCAGCAGTTGGTCTGGAGAGCAGTACTTC
NA NA TRBJ1-3 TRBV19 CASSIANTIYF TGTGCCAGTAGTATCGCTAACACCATATATTTT